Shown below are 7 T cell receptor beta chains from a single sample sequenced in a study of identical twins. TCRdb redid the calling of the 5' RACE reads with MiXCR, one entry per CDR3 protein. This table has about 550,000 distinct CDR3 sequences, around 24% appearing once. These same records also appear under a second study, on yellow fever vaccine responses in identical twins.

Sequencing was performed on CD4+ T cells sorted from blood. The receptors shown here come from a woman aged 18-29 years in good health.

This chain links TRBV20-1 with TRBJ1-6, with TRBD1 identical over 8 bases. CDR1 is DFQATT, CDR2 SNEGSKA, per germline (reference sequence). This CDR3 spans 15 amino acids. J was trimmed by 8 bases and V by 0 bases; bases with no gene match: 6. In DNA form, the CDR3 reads TGCAGTGCTAGAGACGTGGACAGGGCATATTCACCCCTCCACTTT. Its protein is CSARDVDRAYSPLHF.

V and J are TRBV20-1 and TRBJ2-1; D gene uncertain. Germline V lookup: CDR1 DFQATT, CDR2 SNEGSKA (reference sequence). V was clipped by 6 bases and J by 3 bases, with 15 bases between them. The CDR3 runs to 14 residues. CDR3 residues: CSATDFLLYNEQFF. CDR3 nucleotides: TGCAGTGCGACGGATTTCCTGCTCTACAATGAGCAGTTCTTC.

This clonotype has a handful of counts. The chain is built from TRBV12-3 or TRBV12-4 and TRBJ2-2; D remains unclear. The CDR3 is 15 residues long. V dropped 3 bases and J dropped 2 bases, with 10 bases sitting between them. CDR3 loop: CASSFSAQNTGELFF. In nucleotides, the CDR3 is TGTGCCAGCAGTTTCTCTGCCCAAAACACCGGGGAGCTGTTTTTT.

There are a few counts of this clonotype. The CDR3 nucleotides read TGTGCCAGCAGCCGCCGGGGGTTTACAGATACGCAGTATTTT. Translating it yields CASSRRGFTDTQYF. The gene calls are TRBV7-9 and TRBJ2-3; TRBD2 is a possible D gene (6 bases). CDR1 and CDR2 (germline): SEHNR, FQNEAQ (reference sequence). The CDR3 contains 14 residues. The V and J ends lost 5 bases and 3 bases respectively, with 12 bases between them.

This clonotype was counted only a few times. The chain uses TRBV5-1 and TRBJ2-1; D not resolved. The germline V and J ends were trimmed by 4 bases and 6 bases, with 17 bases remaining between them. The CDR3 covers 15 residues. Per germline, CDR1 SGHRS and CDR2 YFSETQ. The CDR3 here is CASSPDSHPGNEQFF. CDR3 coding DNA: TGCGCCAGCAGCCCTGACTCCCACCCTGGCAATGAGCAGTTCTTC.

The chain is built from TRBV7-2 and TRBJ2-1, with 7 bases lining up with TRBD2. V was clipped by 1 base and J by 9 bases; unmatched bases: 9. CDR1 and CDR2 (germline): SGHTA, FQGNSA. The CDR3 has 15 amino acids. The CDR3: CASSLVPGGPGEQFF. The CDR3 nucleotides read TGTGCCAGCAGCTTAGTTCCGGGAGGCCCCGGTGAGCAGTTCTTC.

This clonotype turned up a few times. CDR3 nucleotide sequence: TGCAGTGCTAGAAAAGCGGGGACGACCTACGAGCAGTACGTC. Translated: CSARKAGTTYEQYV. This chain joins TRBV20-1 and TRBJ2-7; 7 bases fit TRBD2. CDR3 length equals 14 residues. V was clipped by 2 bases and J by 2 bases; unmatched bases: 6. Per germline, CDR1 DFQATT and CDR2 SNEGSKA (reference sequence).